This T cell receptor (beta chain) was obtained from a study of T cell responses to AZD1222 COVID-19 vaccine. Study background: Both about-4-week and about-12-week second-dose recipients were combined.

Remarks on this clone: No antigen is known for it.

Study-wide findings and caveats: Clonal diversity may have been underestimated, and the donors were mostly white British, with more females than males. Baseline seropositivity characterized only 5 or 6 AZD1222 recipients. Spike-specific TCRs gained breadth and depth after people received two AZD1222 doses.

TCRdb's copy holds only in-frame clones and misses some; the assay was immunoSEQ multiplex PCR. The sample carries approximately 89,000 clones, 92% recorded once. V was clipped by 8 bases and J by 2 bases, with 13 bases between them. Germline values: CDR1 SNHLY, CDR2 FYNNEI. The CDR3 extends over 13 amino acids. The receptor's source is an adult in good health. The chain carries TRBV2 and TRBJ2-7, with D perhaps TRBD1 or TRBD2 (6 bases each). This specimen consisted of peripheral blood, obtained on day 0 of AZD1222 vaccination. The CDR3 region is CASLGGTTYEQYF. The CDR3 region has the DNA TGTGCCAGCTTGGGCGGGACAACCTACGAGCAGTACTTC.